This T cell receptor beta chain was recovered during a study of tissue T cells after allogeneic stem cell transplantation. The germline V gene encodes CDR1 SQVTM and CDR2 ANQGSEA. V lost 3 bases and J lost 7, with 12 bases in between. CDR3 size: 12 residues. This clone was counted a single time. Here immunoSEQ multiplex PCR was the method, and the copy in TCRdb shows in-frame clones only, minus some. Among under 1,500 clones listed, about 65% were seen once. The clonotype originates from an older male patient with steroid-refractory graft-versus-host disease after an allogeneic stem cell transplant. The graft donor may have contributed some T cells. V gene TRBV29-1 combines with J gene TRBJ2-5; D is ambiguous. The specimen was spleen tissue, collected at autopsy. The CDR3, as DNA: TGCAGCGTTGATGGCCCCCCCGGGACCCAGTACTTC. This gives the protein CSVDGPPGTQYF.